This T cell receptor beta chain was sequenced during a study of CD8+CD57+ T cells in acquired aplastic anemia. At the level of the study: The mean DNA yield obtained from sorted CD4+ and CD8+ cells came to roughly 3.4 ug. Reads per healthy sample averaged about 10 million (CD4+) and 11.0 million (CD8+).

Turning to this clonotype: Its matching antigen is unknown.

Germline CDR1 and CDR2: LNHDA and SQIVND (reference sequence). V lost 10 bases and J lost 4, with 17 bases in between. The CDR3 contains 13 residues. Profiling of TCR beta VDJ combinations and CDR3 sequences used genomic DNA as template. TCRdb re-derived calls from the reads in MiXCR, one entry per CDR3 protein. The table lists around 230,000 distinct CDR3 sequences, around 60% of them singletons. Study-level points and caveats: Some 30 was the count of CD8+ CDR3 sequences that patients shared with controls.

The sequenced material came from sorted CD4+, CD8+, or CD8+CD57+ T cells (not recorded which) from PBMCs. The receptor's source is a human donor in good health. This chain connects TRBV19 to TRBJ2-7; D is undetermined. The CDR3 bases are TGTGCCACCCGGAAGAGTAGCCTATACGAGCAGTACTTC. Its protein product is CATRKSSLYEQYF.